This T cell receptor beta chain was observed in a study of blood T cell repertoires in COVID-19. Study context: COVID-19 samples from acute and convalescent phases originated in the United States, Italy and Spain. The analysed material was cDNA or gDNA that came from T cells, B-cell-depleted T cells, or PBMCs.

Source study methods: By means of reference gene primer amplification, nucleated cell counts were estimated. Clones were sequenced by immunoSEQ multiplex PCR, and TCRdb holds only the in-frame ones, with some missing. That table gives V, J and clone size, and the DNA gave D and trimming. The profile shows over 200,000 clones, approximately 86% of them singletons. Germline CDR1 reads MGHRA; CDR2 reads YSYEKL. V was cut by 3 bases and J by 4 bases, with 9 bases left in between. This CDR3 contains 13 residues. This TCR was sampled from a man in his forties who had recovered from COVID-19. Material: peripheral blood. The chain couples TRBV4-1 to TRBJ2-5; D is perhaps TRBD2 (6 bases). CDR3 sequence (DNA): TGCGCCAGCAGCCAGCAGGGACTAGAGACCCAGTACTTC. Residues: CASSQQGLETQYF.